The clone carrying this T cell receptor beta chain has only a few counts. The record originates from a study of blood T cell repertoires in COVID-19. Clones were read by immunoSEQ multiplex PCR, and TCRdb kept only the in-frame ones, dropping some. The data contain 25,000 to 35,000 clones, roughly nine tenths of them singletons. The CDR3 contains 13 residues. V was pared by 0 bases and J by 8 bases, with 9 bases between. Germline assignment: CDR1 SGHRS and CDR2 YFSETQ. The TCR originated in a human donor in a cohort sampled during active COVID-19. What was sequenced was peripheral blood. This chain connects TRBV5-1 to TRBJ2-1; D perhaps matches TRBD1 (6 bases). The CDR3, as DNA: TGCGCCAGCAGCTTGGTACAGGGCTATGAGCAGTTCTTC. This gives the protein CASSLVQGYEQFF.